This passage covers 21 T cell receptor beta chains from one sample sequenced in a study of cytomegalovirus exposure and HLA in healthy donors. Using immunoSEQ multiplex PCR, the repertoire was profiled, and TCRdb retains in-frame clones only, with some absent. The table has over 200,000 clones, 80% to 90% seen once; the top ten hold roughly 2%. Specimen: PBMCs. These receptor sequences come from a woman younger than 30 in good health and CMV-seropositive.

This rearrangement joins TRBV6-1 to TRBJ1-1, with D perhaps TRBD1 (5 bases). Germline CDR1 reads MNHNS; CDR2 reads SASEGT. This CDR3 region has 13 residues. Trimming took 4 bases from V and 3 from J, leaving 9 bases between them. The CDR3 protein is CASSGQLHTEAFF. In nucleotides, the CDR3 is TGTGCCAGCAGTGGACAGCTGCACACTGAAGCTTTCTTT.

The J gene is TRBJ1-1, the V gene TRBV30; D is undetermined. Germline loops: CDR1 GTSNPN, CDR2 SVGIG (reference sequence). Trimming stripped 0 bases from V and 2 bases from J, with 13 bases between. The CDR3 extends over 15 amino acids. CDR3 protein: CAWSVSFRVNTEAFF. The CDR3 coding sequence is TGTGCCTGGAGTGTATCCTTCCGGGTTAACACTGAAGCTTTCTTT.

This clone occurred a few times. The chain is built from TRBV10-2 and TRBJ1-4; D call uncertain. The germline V and J ends were trimmed by 7 bases and 3 bases, with 9 bases remaining between them. The germline V gene has CDR1 WSHSY and CDR2 SAAADI. CDR3 length: 13 amino acids. CDR3 sequence: CASTAVANEKLFF. The CDR3, as DNA: TGCGCCAGCACCGCAGTTGCTAATGAAAAACTGTTTTTT.

The J gene is TRBJ2-3, the V gene TRBV5-1; TRBD2 agrees at 15 bases. J lost 4 bases, V lost 6 bases, and 3 bases had no gene match. Germline V lookup: CDR1 SGHRS, CDR2 YFSETQ. This CDR3 is 15 amino acids long. DNA for the CDR3: TGCGCCAGCAACGGACTAGCGGGAGGGTCAGATACGCAGTATTTT. It codes for CASNGLAGGSDTQYF.

The chain couples TRBV7-6 to TRBJ1-6; a weak D match, TRBD1 (5 bases). With 5 bases removed from V and 8 bases from J, the gap between germline ends came to 19 bases. Germline V gene lookup returns CDR1 SGHVS and CDR2 FNYEAQ. The CDR3 consists of 16 residues. The CDR3 region has the DNA TGTGCCAGCAGCGGACACAGGAGACGGGTGGATTCACCCCTCCACTTT. This encodes CASSGHRRRVDSPLHF.

V gene TRBV27 combines with J gene TRBJ1-1, with 8 bases matching TRBD1. J was trimmed by 2 bases and V by 0 bases; bases with no gene match: 5. Germline loops: CDR1 MNHEY, CDR2 SMNVEV (reference sequence). CDR3 length: 16 residues. The CDR3 reads CASSLSPGGANTEAFF. For the CDR3, the DNA is TGTGCCAGCAGTTTATCCCCAGGGGGCGCAAACACTGAAGCTTTCTTT.

This chain connects TRBV7-7 to TRBJ2-2; D gene ambiguous. The CDR3 runs to 13 residues. The germline CDR1 and CDR2 sequences are SSHAT and FNYEAQ (reference sequence). V gave up 1 base and J gave up 6 bases, with 6 bases separating them. The CDR3 sequence: CASSLGVAGELFF. Here the CDR3 DNA reads TGTGCCAGCAGCTTAGGAGTGGCCGGGGAGCTGTTTTTT.

This rearrangement joins TRBV15 to TRBJ1-4; 7 nucleotides line up with TRBD1. With V trimmed by 3 bases and J by 7 bases, 8 bases remained unmatched. CDR3 length: 15 amino acids. Germline V gives CDR1 LNHNV, CDR2 YYDKDF (reference sequence). The CDR3 DNA sequence: TGTGCCACCAGCAGTCTTTGGAGGGGGCGTGAAAAACTGTTTTTT. The encoded protein is CATSSLWRGREKLFF.

The rearrangement links TRBV6-1 to TRBJ2-7, with 10 nucleotides matching TRBD2. Losses at the gene ends were 2 bases for V and 5 bases for J; bases not matched to a gene: 9. There are 16 residues in the CDR3. Germline CDR1 reads MNHNS; CDR2 reads SASEGT. In nucleotides, the CDR3 is TGTGCCAGCAGTGAATCGCCTAGCGGGAGAGTCGACGAGCAGTACTTC. It yields the protein CASSESPSGRVDEQYF.

The chain combines TRBV12-5 with TRBJ2-7; no clear D. Germline V lookup: CDR1 LGHNT, CDR2 FRNRAP. The V and J ends lost 5 bases and 4 bases respectively, with 9 bases between them. The CDR3 length is 12 residues. The chain's CDR3 is CASGLRGYEQYF. The CDR3 nucleotides are TGTGCTAGTGGTCTCCGCGGTTACGAGCAGTACTTC.

This clone came up a few times. This rearrangement joins TRBV30 to TRBJ2-2; tentative D call: TRBD2 (5 bases). The CDR3 is 12 amino acids. V dropped 2 bases and J dropped 4 bases, with 5 bases sitting between them. CDR1 and CDR2 from the germline V gene are GTSNPN and SVGIG (reference sequence). The CDR3 loop is CAWSRGTGELFF. The CDR3 nucleotides are TGTGCCTGGAGTCGGGGCACCGGGGAGCTGTTTTTT.

On this clone itself: One end of the junction varies from germline; a read error may be responsible. The chain combines TRBV7-2 with TRBJ2-1; possible D gene TRBD1, 6 bases. The CDR3 has 16 amino acids. CDR1 is SGHTA, CDR2 FQGNSA, per germline. CDR3 in amino acids: CASSLAYRVTPNEQFF. CDR3 nucleotides: TGTGCCAGCAGTTTAGCTTACAGGGTAACCCCGAATGAGCAGTTCTTC.

This sequence joins TRBV11-2 and TRBJ1-4; D may be TRBD1 (6 bases). V gave up 3 bases and J gave up 6 bases, with 17 bases separating them. CDR1 is SGHAT and CDR2 is FQNNGV in the germline V gene. The CDR3 runs 16 residues. CDR3 sequence: CASSLGAGVKDEKLFF. Written as DNA, the CDR3 is TGTGCCAGCAGCTTGGGGGCAGGGGTTAAAGATGAAAAACTGTTTTTT.

The table lists this clone with a few counts. The chain is built from TRBV4-2 and TRBJ2-7, with 11 bases matching TRBD1. The germline V gene encodes CDR1 LGHNA and CDR2 YNFKEQ. V dropped 1 base and J dropped 3; count of bases not matched to a gene: 2. The CDR3 is made up of 15 amino acids. The CDR3 reads CASSQAGTGGYEQYF. In DNA, the CDR3 is TGTGCCAGCAGCCAAGCCGGGACAGGGGGCTACGAGCAGTACTTC.

The V and J genes are TRBV28 and TRBJ1-2, with no clear D. Germline CDR1 reads MDHEN; CDR2 reads SYDVKM. V was cut by 3 bases and J by 4 bases, with 6 bases left in between. The CDR3 has 12 residues. Written as DNA, the CDR3 is TGTGCCAGCAGTTTCTCAGTCTATGGCTACACCTTC. This translates into CASSFSVYGYTF.

This sequence joins TRBV28 and TRBJ2-7, with 7 bases aligning to TRBD1. The CDR3 has 14 amino acids. Trimming removed 6 bases from V and 3 bases from J; junction bases left unmatched: 8. Germline V CDR1 and CDR2: MDHEN, SYDVKM. The CDR3 here is CASRLGHRGYEQYF. CDR3 coding DNA: TGTGCCAGCAGACTCGGGCACAGGGGCTACGAGCAGTACTTC.

The chain is built from TRBV5-4 and TRBJ1-2, with a weak D call TRBD1 (5 bases). The CDR3 contains 14 residues. The ends were cut back, 0 bases at V and 6 bases at J, with 12 bases in the middle. Germline V CDR1 and CDR2: SGHNT, YYREEE (reference sequence). The CDR3 nucleotides are TGTGCCAGCAGCTTGGGGGCAGGGTTGGATGGCTACACCTTC. Translation: CASSLGAGLDGYTF.

The V call is TRBV27, the J call TRBJ1-5; D is uncertain. The CDR3 has 14 residues. The V end was cut by 2 bases, the J end by 3 bases, with 8 bases between. Germline-derived CDR1 and CDR2 are MNHEY and SMNVEV (reference sequence). The CDR3 reads CASSLPGINQPQHF. Written as DNA, the CDR3 is TGTGCCAGCAGTTTACCAGGAATCAATCAGCCCCAGCATTTT.

The J gene is TRBJ1-1, the V gene TRBV11-1, with 8 bases that match TRBD1. Looked up from germline, CDR1 is SGHAT and CDR2 is FQDESV (reference sequence). The CDR3 loop spans 17 amino acids. V was pared by 5 bases and J by 4 bases, with 15 bases of the junction left unmatched. The DNA of the CDR3 is TGTGCCAGCAGCCATGGACAGGGTGGGGGTGTATTCACTGAAGCTTTCTTT. Translating gives CASSHGQGGGVFTEAFF. The full variable domain, rest sourced from reference TRBV11-1 and TRBJ1-1, is EAEVAQSPRYKITEKSQAVAFWCDPISGHATLYWYRQILGQGPELLVQFQDESVVDDSQLPKDRFSAERLKGVDSTLKIQPAELGDSAMYLCASSHGQGGGVFTEAFFGQGTRLTVV.

This clone appeared a single time. This chain uses TRBV7-9 with TRBJ2-1, with TRBD2 matching over 13 bases. The V and J ends lost 5 bases and 2 bases, in that order; junction bases with no gene match: 9. This CDR3 has 18 amino acids. Germline CDR1 and CDR2: SEHNR and FQNEAQ (reference sequence). The CDR3 region is CASSPKPGTSGTYNEQFF. CDR3 coding DNA: TGTGCCAGCAGCCCAAAGCCGGGGACTAGCGGGACCTACAATGAGCAGTTCTTC.

This chain connects TRBV28 to TRBJ1-1; TRBD1 might be the D (5 bases). Germline CDR1 and CDR2: MDHEN and SYDVKM. The length of the CDR3 is 13 residues. The V gene lost 5 bases and the J gene lost 7 bases, with 14 bases spanning the gap. In nucleotides, the CDR3 is TGTGCCAGCAGTCACCGGGGGGGAGGTGAAGCTTTCTTT. It yields the protein CASSHRGGGEAFF. Combining the CDR3 with reference TRBV28 and TRBJ1-1 gives the whole variable domain DVKVTQSSRYLVKRTGEKVFLECVQDMDHENMFWYRQDPGLGLRLIYFSYDVKMKEKGDIPEGYSVSREKKERFSLILESASTNQTSMYLCASSHRGGGEAFFGQGTRLTVV.